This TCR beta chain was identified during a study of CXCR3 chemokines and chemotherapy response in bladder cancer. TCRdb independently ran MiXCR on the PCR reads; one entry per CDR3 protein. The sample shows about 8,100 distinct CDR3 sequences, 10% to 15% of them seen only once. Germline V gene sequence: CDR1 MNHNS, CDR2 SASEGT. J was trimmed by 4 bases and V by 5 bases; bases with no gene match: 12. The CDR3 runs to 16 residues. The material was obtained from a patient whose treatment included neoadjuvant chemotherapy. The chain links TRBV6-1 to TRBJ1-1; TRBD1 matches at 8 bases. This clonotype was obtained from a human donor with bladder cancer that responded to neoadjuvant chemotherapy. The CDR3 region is CASSLGQGALGTEAFF. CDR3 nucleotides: TGTGCCAGCAGTTTAGGGCAGGGGGCGCTGGGCACTGAAGCTTTCTTT.